Listed here are 32 T cell receptor beta chains from one sample, sequenced in a study of blood T cell repertoires in COVID-19. The assay was immunoSEQ multiplex PCR, and TCRdb's table has in-frame clones only and misses some. The sample includes 210,000 or so clones, under 90% of them seen just once. The sample comprised PBMCs or T cells enriched from blood (not recorded which). The receptors here all came from a woman between 45 and 60 years old with acute COVID-19.

This chain links TRBV29-1 with TRBJ2-1, with 7 bases that match TRBD2. V gave up 8 bases and J gave up 4 bases; unmatched junction bases: 8. This CDR3 has 13 amino acids. Germline V gene lookup returns CDR1 SQVTM and CDR2 ANQGSEA. The CDR3 DNA is TGCAGCTCCGGGCAAGCGGGGTACAATGAGCAGTTCTTC. Translating gives CSSGQAGYNEQFF.

J is TRBJ2-3 and V is TRBV5-1; D not certain. Trimming removed 1 base at V and 0 bases at J, with 12 bases between. This CDR3 has 16 amino acids. CDR1 is SGHRS and CDR2 is YFSETQ in the germline V gene. The CDR3 nucleotides read TGCGCCAGCAGCTTGACCCCCCTTGGCAGCACAGATACGCAGTATTTT. It codes for CASSLTPLGSTDTQYF.

This sequence joins TRBV19 and TRBJ1-5, with TRBD1 matching 8 bases. The length of the CDR3 is 15 residues. V trimming: 3 bases; J trimming: 3 bases; junction bases outside the gene matches: 4. The V gene's germline CDR1 is LNHDA and CDR2 SQIVND (reference sequence). CDR3 nucleotides: TGTGCCAGTAGTATCGGACAGGGTTACAATCAGCCCCAGCATTTT. This sequence encodes CASSIGQGYNQPQHF.

The chain has TRBV6-2 or TRBV6-3 and TRBJ1-2; D perhaps matches TRBD1 (5 bases). Per the germline V gene, CDR1 is MNHEY and CDR2 is SVGEGT. This CDR3 comprises 13 residues. V lost 2 bases and J 7 bases, leaving 11 bases between the germline ends. The CDR3 is CASSYSQGTGYTF. CDR3 in DNA: TGTGCCAGCAGTTACAGTCAGGGTACTGGCTACACCTTC.

This clone was seen only a few times. This chain links TRBV15 with TRBJ2-3; the match to TRBD2 covers 13 bases. Germline CDR1 is LNHNV and CDR2 is YYDKDF (reference sequence). The CDR3 has 17 amino acids. V was clipped by 0 bases and J by 4 bases; unmatched bases: 4. CDR3 sequence: CATSRDYGLAGADTQYF. CDR3 bases: TGTGCCACCAGCAGAGATTACGGACTAGCGGGAGCAGATACGCAGTATTTT.

This chain connects TRBV7-9 to TRBJ2-4; the match to TRBD2 covers 7 bases. The CDR3 extends over 13 amino acids. V shed 6 bases and J 8 bases; nucleotides not matched to a gene: 7. From germline, CDR1 is SEHNR and CDR2 FQNEAQ (reference sequence). The CDR3 spells CASRREGLYIQYF. The CDR3, as DNA: TGTGCCAGCAGAAGGGAGGGATTATACATTCAGTACTTC.

The V and J genes are TRBV18 and TRBJ2-2; D possibly corresponds to TRBD1 (5 bases). The CDR3 is 15 amino acids. V dropped 0 bases and J dropped 4 bases, with 9 bases sitting between them. Germline CDR1 is KGHSH and CDR2 is LQKENI. The CDR3 reads CASSPPGVRTGELFF. CDR3 nucleotides: TGTGCCAGCTCACCACCAGGGGTTCGCACCGGGGAGCTGTTTTTT. Drawing the rest from reference TRBV18 and TRBJ2-2, the complete variable domain is NAGVMQNPRHLVRRRGQEARLRCSPMKGHSHVYWYRQLPEEGLKFMVYLQKENIIDESGMPKERFSAEFPKEGPSILRIQQVVRGDSAAYFCASSPPGVRTGELFFGEGSRLTVL.

This clone came up a few times. The chain joins TRBV28 to TRBJ1-1; unclear D gene. Per the germline V gene, CDR1 is MDHEN and CDR2 is SYDVKM. V shed 7 bases and J shed 6 bases, with 24 bases lying between them. The CDR3 extends over 16 amino acids. Here the CDR3 reads CASTQRTIWERPEAFF. The DNA for the CDR3 is TGTGCCAGCACCCAAAGGACTATTTGGGAACGGCCTGAAGCTTTCTTT.

The chain is built from TRBV23-1 and TRBJ1-5; D unresolved. TRBV23-1 counts as an open reading frame of uncertain function. Trimming removed 6 bases at V and 1 base at J, with 13 bases between. The CDR3 is made up of 15 amino acids. As DNA, the CDR3 is TGCGCCAGCAGGCATGCCTCGGGAAGCAATCAGCCCCAGCATTTT. It codes for CASRHASGSNQPQHF.

This clone is medium-sized within its sample. This rearrangement joins TRBV6-5 to TRBJ2-4; D is unresolved. The CDR3 sequence is 15 residues long. The V gene's germline CDR1 is MNHEY and CDR2 SVGAGI. Trimming cost V 2 bases and J 1 base, with 9 bases left between them. The CDR3 region is CASSYHPSAKNIQYF. The CDR3 nucleotides read TGTGCCAGCAGTTACCATCCATCCGCCAAAAACATTCAGTACTTC.

In its sample, this clone was seen a few times. The V and J genes are TRBV6-5 and TRBJ2-5, with a possible D match to TRBD1 (5 bases). The CDR3 is 13 residues long. Germline V gene sequence: CDR1 MNHEY, CDR2 SVGAGI. The germline V and J ends were trimmed by 2 bases and 4 bases, with 8 bases remaining between them. DNA of the CDR3: TGTGCCAGCAGTTACAGGGGTTCAGAGACCCAGTACTTC. It yields the protein CASSYRGSETQYF.

The chain recombines TRBV29-1 with TRBJ1-2; D uncertain. Germline lookup yields CDR1 SQVTM and CDR2 ANQGSEA. The CDR3 spans 11 residues. Trimming stripped 3 bases from V and 3 bases from J, with 5 bases between. The CDR3 reads CSVEGHYGYTF. For the CDR3, the DNA is TGCAGCGTTGAGGGCCACTATGGCTACACCTTC.

This chain uses TRBV5-6 with TRBJ1-2; perhaps TRBD1 as D (5 bases). This CDR3 is built from 12 residues. Germline CDR1 is SGHDT and CDR2 is YYEEEE. The V end was cut by 2 bases, the J end by 8 bases, with 10 bases between. The CDR3: CASSFRRAGYTF. CDR3 DNA sequence: TGTGCCAGCAGCTTCCGCAGGGCCGGCTACACCTTC.

V gene TRBV7-2 combines with J gene TRBJ1-1; 8 positions match TRBD1. The CDR3 is 14 amino acids. CDR1 and CDR2 from the germline V gene are SGHTA and FQGNSA. V shed 1 base, J shed 4 bases, and the junction held 2 bases outside the gene matches. The chain's CDR3 is CASSLGQGTTEAFF. The CDR3, as DNA: TGTGCCAGCAGCTTAGGACAGGGGACCACTGAAGCTTTCTTT.

The chain employs TRBV20-1 and TRBJ2-1; D perhaps matches TRBD2 (5 bases). The germline V and J ends were trimmed by 6 bases and 7 bases, with 10 bases remaining between them. The germline V gene encodes CDR1 DFQATT and CDR2 SNEGSKA (reference sequence). The CDR3 covers 11 residues. The CDR3: CSAARRNEQFF. As DNA, the CDR3 is TGCAGTGCGGCTAGGAGGAATGAGCAGTTCTTC.

This chain connects TRBV12-5 to TRBJ1-4; unclear D gene. Germline loops: CDR1 LGHNT, CDR2 FRNRAP. The length of the CDR3 is 18 residues. V was clipped by 5 bases and J by 0 bases, with 19 bases between them. The CDR3 DNA reads TGTGCTAGTGGTCGATTACTACTCCAGTCTGCAACTAATGAAAAACTGTTTTTT. Translated: CASGRLLLQSATNEKLFF.

The CDR3 DNA reads TGTGCCAGCAGTGAAGAGGGCAGGGGGCTTTTCTTGAACACCATATATTTT. It codes for CASSEEGRGLFLNTIYF. This chain joins TRBV2 and TRBJ1-3, with TRBD1 matching 8 bases. V shed 1 base, J shed 7 bases, and the junction held 12 bases outside the gene matches. CDR3 size: 17 residues. From germline, CDR1 is SNHLY and CDR2 FYNNEI. Variable domain in full (rest from reference TRBV2 and TRBJ1-3): EPEVTQTPSHQVTQMGQEVILRCVPISNHLYFYWYRQILGQKVEFLVSFYNNEISEKSEIFDDQFSVERPDGSNFTLKIRSTKLEDSAMYFCASSEEGRGLFLNTIYFGEGSWLTVV.

The chain recombines TRBV4-3 with TRBJ2-5; D is possibly TRBD2 (6 bases). The V end was cut by 0 bases, the J end by 5 bases, with 16 bases between. Germline V gene sequence: CDR1 LGHNA, CDR2 YSLEER. The CDR3 loop spans 16 amino acids. CDR3: CASSQDISTRGETQYF. DNA of the CDR3: TGCGCCAGCAGCCAAGATATAAGCACCCGGGGGGAGACCCAGTACTTC.

Many counts were recorded for this clone. The genes are TRBV5-1 and TRBJ2-7; D unclear. With 1 base removed from V and 5 bases from J, the gap between germline ends came to 16 bases. The CDR3 loop spans 15 amino acids. The germline CDR1 and CDR2 sequences are SGHRS and YFSETQ. The CDR3: CASSLSGPRSDEQYF. The CDR3 DNA reads TGCGCCAGCAGCTTGTCCGGTCCAAGGAGCGACGAGCAGTACTTC.

The V gene is TRBV6-2 or TRBV6-3, the J gene TRBJ1-5, with 8 bases identical to TRBD1. The J segment lost 0 bases and the V segment lost 4 bases, leaving 11 bases of the junction unmatched. Germline V lookup: CDR1 MNHEY, CDR2 SVGEGT. This CDR3 comprises 18 residues. The CDR3 reads CASSFDRGQLYSNQPQHF. In DNA form, the CDR3 reads TGTGCCAGCAGTTTTGACAGGGGACAGCTGTATAGCAATCAGCCCCAGCATTTT.

The chain carries TRBV7-2 and TRBJ2-5; D might be TRBD2 (8 bases). The CDR3 has 16 amino acids. The germline V and J ends were trimmed by 3 bases and 7 bases, with 21 bases remaining between them. Per germline, CDR1 SGHTA and CDR2 FQGNSA. DNA for the CDR3: TGTGCCAGCAGCTTGGGACAGCGGGGGCCCGCAGGGACCCAGTACTTC. Its translation is CASSLGQRGPAGTQYF.

The CDR3 region is CASSQLGDNTDTQYF. CDR3 bases: TGTGCCAGCTCACAATTAGGGGACAACACAGATACGCAGTATTTT. This chain connects TRBV18 to TRBJ2-3, with a possible D match to TRBD1 (6 bases). CDR1 is KGHSH, CDR2 LQKENI, per germline. The CDR3 has 15 amino acids. The V end lost 4 bases, the J end lost 2 bases, and 13 bases lay between the germline ends.

The chain is built from TRBV3-1 (or the pseudogene TRBV3-2) and TRBJ2-2, with D perhaps matching TRBD2 (5 bases). Between the trimmed V and J ends, which lost 10 bases and 4 bases, there was a span of 10 bases. CDR3 size: 12 residues. Germline assignment: CDR1 LGHDT and CDR2 YNNKEL (reference sequence). The CDR3, as DNA: TGTGCCACCTCGGGGATCACCGGGGAGCTGTTTTTT. Translating gives CATSGITGELFF.

This sequence joins TRBV4-1 and TRBJ2-7, with D possibly being TRBD1 (6 bases). Trimming left V 0 bases short and J 4 bases short, with 13 bases between. Germline CDR1 and CDR2: MGHRA and YSYEKL. This CDR3 comprises 15 residues. Written as DNA, the CDR3 is TGCGCCAGCAGCCAAGATGGAACTCAGGGGTACGAGCAGTACTTC. As protein: CASSQDGTQGYEQYF.

The genes are TRBV19 and TRBJ1-1, with TRBD1 identical over 10 bases. The germline gives CDR1 LNHDA, CDR2 SQIVND (reference sequence). This CDR3 spans 15 amino acids. With V trimmed by 6 bases and J by 4 bases, 8 bases remained unmatched. CDR3 amino acids: CASRGQGRGITEAFF. The CDR3 DNA sequence: TGTGCCAGTAGGGGACAGGGGCGAGGGATCACTGAAGCTTTCTTT.

The V and J genes are TRBV5-1 and TRBJ1-4; D is undetermined. Trimming shortened V by 0 bases and J by 4 bases, and 7 bases separated the two germline ends. Germline values: CDR1 SGHRS, CDR2 YFSETQ. CDR3 length equals 14 residues. For the CDR3, the DNA is TGCGCCAGCAGCTTGGGGCAGTATAATGAAAAACTGTTTTTT. This sequence encodes CASSLGQYNEKLFF.

As for this clone: One junction end disagrees with the germline gene, perhaps due to a read error. This chain uses TRBV7-2 with TRBJ1-5; the D gene is possibly TRBD1 (6 bases). This CDR3 is built from 15 residues. Germline assignment: CDR1 SGHTA and CDR2 FQGNSA. CDR3 DNA: TGTGCCAGCAGCTTAAAAGGGGGGGGCAAACAGCCCCAGCATTTT. Protein sequence: CASSLKGGGKQPQHF.

The chain employs TRBV5-6 and TRBJ2-2, with D uncertain. The length of the CDR3 is 12 residues. Trimming removed 4 bases at V and 5 bases at J, with 6 bases between. Germline lookup yields CDR1 SGHDT and CDR2 YYEEEE. CDR3 nucleotide sequence: TGTGCCAGCAGCCTTAGTACCGGGGAGCTGTTTTTT. The encoded protein is CASSLSTGELFF.

This clone was observed once. The J gene is TRBJ2-5, the V gene TRBV27, with 7 positions matching TRBD1. V was pared by 0 bases and J by 7 bases, with 5 bases of the junction left unmatched. Germline V gene lookup returns CDR1 MNHEY and CDR2 SMNVEV (reference sequence). The CDR3 runs to 14 residues. CDR3 nucleotides: TGTGCCAGCAGTTTATCAGGACAGGCAGGGACCCAGTACTTC. Amino acid sequence: CASSLSGQAGTQYF.

This chain links TRBV11-3 with TRBJ1-4; TRBD1 aligns across 8 bases. The CDR3 sequence is 18 residues long. V was pared by 3 bases and J by 7 bases, with 16 bases of the junction left unmatched. In germline, CDR1 is SGHNT, CDR2 YENEEA. The CDR3 nucleotides read TGTGCCAGCAGCTTTTCCGCAGGGGGCGGACTCTGGGGTGAAAAACTGTTTTTT. It is translated as CASSFSAGGGLWGEKLFF.

CDR3: CAWSVPLREHEQFF. The CDR3 DNA sequence: TGTGCCTGGAGTGTCCCTTTGCGGGAGCATGAGCAGTTCTTC. The gene calls are TRBV30 and TRBJ2-1; 7 nucleotides agree with TRBD2. Germline V gene lookup returns CDR1 GTSNPN and CDR2 SVGIG (reference sequence). V was pared by 0 bases and J by 8 bases, with 7 bases of the junction left unmatched. The CDR3 has 14 amino acids.

The chain links TRBV15 to TRBJ1-6; D not resolved. Germline V CDR1 and CDR2: LNHNV, YYDKDF (reference sequence). V lost 0 bases, J lost 10 bases, and 13 bases lay in between. This CDR3 is 15 amino acids long. CDR3 DNA sequence: TGTGCCACCAGCAGAGATCTACTGTCCGGGTCACCCCTCCACTTT. Amino acids: CATSRDLLSGSPLHF.